These 26 T cell receptor beta chains originate from one sample sequenced in a study of T cells in Graves' hyperthyroidism and ophthalmopathy. RNA transcripts gave rise to amplified TCR beta CDR3 regions. Initially, a first-round RT-PCR of the TCR CDR3 employed the HTBI primer set. One entry per CDR3 protein, called by TCRdb with MiXCR from the multiplex PCR reads. Among more than 450,000 distinct CDR3 sequences listed, 12% to 15% were seen once. What was sequenced was blood. The receptor set was obtained from a woman in her 40s with Graves' hyperthyroidism.

The table lists this clonotype with a few counts. V and J are TRBV6-2 or TRBV6-3 and TRBJ2-4; 12 positions agree with TRBD1. Germline V gives CDR1 MNHEY, CDR2 SVGEGT. Unmatched junction bases numbered 3, after V lost 0 bases and J lost 0 bases. The CDR3 covers 18 residues. The DNA for the CDR3 is TGTGCCAGCAGTTACTCCGGGACAGGGGGCGAAGCCAAAAACATTCAGTACTTC. As protein: CASSYSGTGGEAKNIQYF.

The table lists this clonotype with many counts. The V gene is TRBV7-3, the J gene TRBJ2-7; D not resolved. This CDR3 has 13 residues. Trimming took off 2 bases at V and 5 bases at J, with 10 bases between the two ends. The germline V gene has CDR1 SGHTA and CDR2 FQGTGA. The CDR3 region is CASSLDPVNEQYF. The CDR3 nucleotides are TGTGCCAGCAGCTTAGACCCTGTAAACGAGCAGTACTTC.

The genes are TRBV3-1 and TRBJ2-2; 11 nucleotides line up with TRBD2. The V gene's germline CDR1 is LGHDT and CDR2 YNNKEL (reference sequence). The CDR3 totals 17 residues. After removal of 4 bases from V and 5 bases from J, the junction contained 9 bases not matched to a gene. The CDR3 sequence is CASSPPTSGSKTGELFF. The CDR3 DNA reads TGTGCCAGCAGCCCACCAACTAGCGGGAGTAAAACCGGGGAGCTGTTTTTT. Full variable domain (outside the CDR3, taken from reference TRBV3-1 and TRBJ2-2): DTAVSQTPKYLVTQMGNDKSIKCEQNLGHDTMYWYKQDSKKFLKIMFSYNNKELIINETVPNRFSPKSPDKAHLNLHINSLELGDSAVYFCASSPPTSGSKTGELFFGEGSRLTVL.

The chain employs TRBV5-5 and TRBJ1-5, with no clear D. The CDR3 sequence is 14 residues long. From germline, CDR1 is SGHKS and CDR2 YYEKEE (reference sequence). Trimming took off 1 base at V and 6 bases at J, with 11 bases between the two ends. CDR3 sequence (DNA): TGTGCCAGCAGCTTGCTACCGAGGGCTCAGCCCCAGCATTTT. Amino acid sequence: CASSLLPRAQPQHF.

This clonotype came up many times. The chain carries TRBV6-1 and TRBJ1-2; no reliable D call. Trimming pared 5 bases from V and 7 bases from J, leaving 23 bases between. The CDR3 consists of 16 residues. Germline loops: CDR1 MNHNS, CDR2 SASEGT. CDR3 in DNA: TGTGCCAGCAGTTATGGCCCTTATCAAGGAGCCGCTGGCTACACCTTC. It specifies CASSYGPYQGAAGYTF.

This clonotype occurred a few times. This rearrangement joins TRBV3-1 to TRBJ2-3, with D perhaps assigned TRBD1 or TRBD2 (5 bases each). V lost 1 base and J lost 0, with 14 bases in between. Germline loops: CDR1 LGHDT, CDR2 YNNKEL (reference sequence). The CDR3 is 17 amino acids. This CDR3 reads CASSQVSGHSSTDTQYF. CDR3 in DNA: TGTGCCAGCAGCCAAGTCAGCGGACATAGTAGCACAGATACGCAGTATTTT.

The sample holds many counts of this clonotype. This rearrangement joins TRBV3-1 to TRBJ2-1, with TRBD2 matching over 7 bases. With 3 bases clipped from V and 4 bases from J, the junction kept 12 bases outside the gene matches. CDR1 is LGHDT, CDR2 YNNKEL, per germline (reference sequence). The CDR3 is 17 residues long. In DNA, the CDR3 is TGTGCCAGCAGCCATGCCGGTTGGTCTAGCGGTTACAATGAGCAGTTCTTC. Translated, it gives CASSHAGWSSGYNEQFF.

In this sample, this clonotype turned up many times. The gene calls are TRBV20-1 and TRBJ2-5; 12 nucleotides match TRBD2. The V segment lost 1 base and the J segment 0 bases; nucleotides outside the gene matches: 6. Germline-derived CDR1 and CDR2 are DFQATT and SNEGSKA (reference sequence). The CDR3 consists of 17 residues. The CDR3, as DNA: TGCAGTGCTAGAGCCCCCGGACTAGCGGGGTACCAAGAGACCCAGTACTTC. Translated: CSARAPGLAGYQETQYF.

The V gene is TRBV25-1, the J gene TRBJ2-2; possibly TRBD1 for D (6 bases). The CDR3 runs to 15 residues. Germline V CDR1 and CDR2: MGHDK, SYGVNS. V dropped 1 base and J dropped 4 bases, with 10 bases sitting between them. In DNA form, the CDR3 reads TGTGCCAGCAGTGAATCCCAGGGGTTCACCGGGGAGCTGTTTTTT. Translated: CASSESQGFTGELFF.

This clonotype was counted at least ten times. The chain has TRBV3-1 and TRBJ2-1, with 7 bases lining up with TRBD2. The CDR3 sequence is 16 residues long. V shed 4 bases, J shed 6 bases, and the junction held 12 bases outside the gene matches. Germline V gene lookup returns CDR1 LGHDT and CDR2 YNNKEL (reference sequence). Written as DNA, the CDR3 is TGTGCCAGCAGCCCCCCTTGGGCGGGAGCTCCCAATGAGCAGTTCTTC. Its translation: CASSPPWAGAPNEQFF.

This clonotype was recorded many times. The V and J genes are TRBV28 and TRBJ1-6; D remains ambiguous. Trimming stripped 1 base from V and 5 bases from J, with 15 bases between. This CDR3 is 17 amino acids long. Germline V gene sequence: CDR1 MDHEN, CDR2 SYDVKM. As DNA, the CDR3 is TGTGCCAGCAGTTTATCCGAGGGTTTCTTTAATAATTCACCCCTCCACTTT. It codes for CASSLSEGFFNNSPLHF.

The rearrangement joins TRBV19 to TRBJ2-1, with 12 bases matching TRBD2. The V segment lost 1 base and the J segment 11 bases; nucleotides outside the gene matches: 6. CDR1 and CDR2 from the germline V gene are LNHDA and SQIVND (reference sequence). The CDR3 is made up of 15 amino acids. The CDR3 DNA sequence: TGTGCCAGTAGTATAGGGAGGACTAGCGGGAAGAAGCAGTTCTTC. Amino acids: CASSIGRTSGKKQFF. Together with reference TRBV19 and TRBJ2-1, the CDR3 gives the full variable domain: DGGITQSPKYLFRKEGQNVTLSCEQNLNHDAMYWYRQDPGQGLRLIYYSQIVNDFQKGDIAEGYSVSREKKESFPLTVTSAQKNPTAFYLCASSIGRTSGKKQFFGPGTRLTVL.

The chain uses TRBV5-1 and TRBJ2-3; 9 positions match TRBD2. The germline CDR1 and CDR2 sequences are SGHRS and YFSETQ. V shed 5 bases, J shed 4 bases, and the junction held 8 bases outside the gene matches. The CDR3 has 15 residues. The CDR3 protein is CASRTAGGESDTQYF. DNA of the CDR3: TGCGCCAGCAGGACGGCGGGAGGGGAATCAGATACGCAGTATTTT.

This clonotype has just a few counts. The chain joins TRBV12-5 to TRBJ2-1; tentatively, D is TRBD2 (5 bases). V was clipped by 1 base and J by 13 bases, with 11 bases between them. In germline, CDR1 is LGHNT, CDR2 FRNRAP. The CDR3 is made up of 12 amino acids. CDR3 protein: CASGLDLGRQFF. The CDR3 nucleotides are TGTGCTAGTGGTTTGGACCTGGGGAGACAGTTCTTC.

This clonotype was seen repeatedly, ten times or more. This sequence joins TRBV27 and TRBJ2-7; D gene uncertain. The CDR3 covers 16 residues. Germline CDR1 is MNHEY and CDR2 is SMNVEV (reference sequence). V dropped 4 bases and J dropped 4 bases, with 20 bases sitting between them. CDR3 DNA: TGTGCCAGCAGTTCGCTAGGTTCTGCTTTGCTTTACGAGCAGTACTTC. This gives the protein CASSSLGSALLYEQYF.

The rearrangement links TRBV27 to TRBJ1-1; D call uncertain. This CDR3 spans 14 amino acids. CDR1 and CDR2 (germline): MNHEY, SMNVEV (reference sequence). Trimming took off 4 bases at V and 0 bases at J, with 9 bases between the two ends. Here the CDR3 reads CASSSYSLNTEAFF. In nucleotides, the CDR3 is TGTGCCAGCAGTTCATATTCTTTGAACACTGAAGCTTTCTTT.

This clonotype was detected many times. The chain has TRBV27 and TRBJ1-2; 9 nucleotides line up with TRBD1. Germline V gene data show CDR1 as MNHEY and CDR2 as SMNVEV (reference sequence). The CDR3 is 15 amino acids. V lost 6 bases to trimming and J lost 4 bases; unmatched junction nucleotides: 9. CDR3 region: CASREPLDRGYGYTF. The CDR3 nucleotides are TGTGCCAGCAGAGAGCCATTGGACAGGGGCTATGGCTACACCTTC.

This clonotype was seen only a few times. This may stem from a read error, because a much larger clone lies one nucleotide away. The chain carries TRBV29-1 and TRBJ1-1, with D unclear. CDR3 length equals 11 residues. Per the germline V gene, CDR1 is SQVTM and CDR2 is ANQGSEA. DNA of the CDR3: TGCAGCGTTGGAACGAACACTGAAGCTTCCTTT. This sequence encodes CSVGTNTEASF.

This clonotype was observed once. CDR3 nucleotides: TGCAGCGTTGAAGAGGTGGGCGGTCAGCCCCAGCATTTT. It specifies CSVEEVGGQPQHF. The V gene is TRBV29-1, the J gene TRBJ1-5, with no clear D. V was clipped by 0 bases and J by 6 bases, with 9 bases between them. The CDR3 length is 13 residues. Germline V lookup: CDR1 SQVTM, CDR2 ANQGSEA.

This clonotype came up many times. This chain uses TRBV20-1 with TRBJ2-3; 7 bases match TRBD1. V dropped 6 bases and J dropped 1; count of bases not matched to a gene: 7. CDR3 length: 14 residues. CDR1 and CDR2 from the germline V gene are DFQATT and SNEGSKA (reference sequence). CDR3: CSASPGQRTDTQYF. Written as DNA, the CDR3 is TGCAGTGCCAGCCCGGGACAGCGCACAGATACGCAGTATTTT.

This clonotype was seen many times. J is TRBJ2-4 and V is TRBV20-1; tentative D call: TRBD2 (5 bases). Trimming stripped 0 bases from V and 4 bases from J, with 10 bases between. The CDR3 consists of 14 residues. Germline V gene lookup returns CDR1 DFQATT and CDR2 SNEGSKA (reference sequence). The chain's CDR3 is CSARDSSRKNIQYF. The CDR3 DNA is TGCAGTGCTAGAGATTCTAGCAGGAAAAACATTCAGTACTTC.

This clonotype was seen ten or more times. The chain recombines TRBV6-1 with TRBJ2-5, with D tentatively TRBD1 (6 bases). CDR3 size: 13 residues. V shed 1 base and J shed 5 bases, with 8 bases lying between them. Germline CDR1 and CDR2: MNHNS and SASEGT. CDR3 loop: CASSEVRGETQYF. For the CDR3, the DNA is TGTGCCAGCAGTGAAGTGAGGGGGGAGACCCAGTACTTC.

This clonotype was recorded many times. The rearrangement joins TRBV12-3 or TRBV12-4 to TRBJ2-7; 11 bases line up with TRBD1. V was clipped by 5 bases and J by 1 base; unmatched bases: 4. CDR3 length: 15 residues. This chain's CDR3 is CASSRGQGGSYEQYF. CDR3 nucleotide sequence: TGTGCCAGCAGTAGGGGACAGGGGGGGTCCTACGAGCAGTACTTC.

In its sample, this clonotype was seen many times. The chain employs TRBV20-1 and TRBJ2-7, with D possibly TRBD2 on 6 matching bases. This CDR3 has 14 amino acids. V lost 0 bases and J 2 bases, leaving 11 bases between the germline ends. Germline V gene sequence: CDR1 DFQATT, CDR2 SNEGSKA (reference sequence). CDR3 sequence reads: CSARDRDWPYEQYF. As DNA, the CDR3 is TGCAGTGCTAGAGATCGGGACTGGCCCTACGAGCAGTACTTC.

This clonotype appeared many times. The rearrangement joins TRBV3-1 to TRBJ2-1; weak D call: TRBD2 (6 bases). The CDR3 sequence is 13 residues long. V was trimmed by 0 bases and J by 10 bases, leaving 10 bases between them. Germline V gene sequence: CDR1 LGHDT, CDR2 YNNKEL (reference sequence). CDR3 residues: CASSQENGGEQFF. CDR3 bases: TGTGCCAGCAGCCAAGAGAACGGAGGGGAGCAGTTCTTC.

This sequence joins TRBV20-1 and TRBJ2-7, with TRBD1 as a possible D gene (6 bases). The CDR3 extends over 14 amino acids. The ends were cut back, 1 base at V and 6 bases at J, with 16 bases in the middle. Per the germline V gene, CDR1 is DFQATT and CDR2 is SNEGSKA (reference sequence). For the CDR3, the DNA is TGCAGTGCTAGAGTCCCAGGGGCTCAACGCGAGCAGTACTTC. The encoded protein is CSARVPGAQREQYF.